The present T cell receptor (beta chain) was sequenced within a study of blood T cell repertoires in COVID-19. The repertoire was sequenced with immunoSEQ multiplex PCR; TCRdb's copy has only in-frame clones and lacks some. The sample yields over 200,000 clones, over 75% seen once. After removal of 5 bases from V and 3 bases from J, the junction contained 1 base not matched to a gene. From germline, CDR1 is SGHVS and CDR2 FNYEAQ. The CDR3 runs to 13 residues. The rearrangement links TRBV7-6 to TRBJ1-1; 9 nucleotides line up with TRBD1. The clonotype comes from a man aged 40-50 years with active or convalescent COVID-19. Sequenced input: peripheral blood. The CDR3 sequence: CASSRTGDTEAFF. The CDR3 coding sequence is TGTGCCAGCAGCCGGACAGGGGACACTGAAGCTTTCTTT.